The source of this T cell receptor (beta chain) is a study of CXCR3-negative and CXCR3-positive naive CD8 T cells (dated by TCRdb to the late 2010s). Notes on the research overall: About 135 million TRB reads were obtained in total, roughly 1.5 +/- 0.3 million reads per library. Data from around 11 donors, pooled across two independent experiments, went into the diversity and physicochemical repertoire analyses. For the TRBV-TRBJ cluster analysis, the naive subsets came from roughly 5 donors, while the memory cells came from 3 donors. Results the study describes overall, beyond this receptor: Similar TRBV-TRBJ usage was shown by naive CXCR3-negative and CXCR3-positive cells from the same donor, whereas distinct patterns were shown by memory cells. Both naive subsets had comparably high repertoire diversity, while memory CD8+ T cells had much lower repertoire diversity. Freshly isolated PBMCs were used for most assays because CXCR3 expression partially decreased after cryopreservation. Because surface CD5, which has been linked to self-reactivity in mice, was comparable between naive subsets, TCR interaction strength was also inferred from TRB CDR3 physicochemical properties. TRB CDR3s from CXCR3-positive naive cells showed higher hydrophobicity (lower Kidera factor 4), lower energy, and higher strength and volume indices than CXCR3-negative naive cells.

With respect to this clonotype: Its specific antigen is unknown.

The CDR3 covers 15 residues, taking in both the cysteine and the phenylalanine. The record lacks a DNA sequence. From a lookup of the germline V gene (reference sequence), CDR1 and CDR2 are PRHDT and FYEKMQ. TCRdb lists the instrument as NextSeq 550. The Human TCR Profiling Kit (MiLaboratory) was used to prepare UMI-labeled 5' RACE TRB cDNA libraries. The full amount of extracted RNA was used for cDNA synthesis, and the full amount of resulting cDNA was used for PCR amplification. Libraries were prepared in parallel using an identical number of PCR cycles. The original methods were these. With a minimum of two reads required per UMI, MIGEC and MiXCR pulled out about 50,000 +/- 10,000 unique UMI-labeled TRB cDNA molecules from each library. Each library averaged about 40,000 +/- 10,000 functional in-frame TRB CDR3 nucleotide clonotypes without stop codons. After each sample was downsampled to 5000 UMI-labeled TRB molecules, VDJtools was used to calculate diversity metrics such as normalized Shannon-Wiener and Chao1. VDJtools computed clonotype-size-weighted physicochemical properties of the central five CDR3 residues: interaction energy, strength, volume and Kidera factor 4. The reads were reprocessed in TCRdb, with one entry per CDR3 protein sequence and no accompanying DNA. For this entry, the V and J calls and clone size follow TCRdb and not the study's own pipeline. The sample table holds some 130,000 distinct CDR3 sequences. The ten largest account for approximately 0.51% of the sample.

For every CD8+ T cell subset, over 250,000 cells were flow-sorted straight into RLT lysis buffer, and each subset was sorted in triplicate. Naive CD8+ T cells were defined stringently as CD45RO-CCR7+CD27+CD95- to exclude memory contaminants. Standard density gradient centrifugation was used to isolate peripheral blood mononuclear cells from buffy coats. A FACSAria III was used to flow-sort naive CXCR3-negative and CXCR3-positive CD8+ T cells. Total RNA was extracted from sorted cells using an RNeasy Mini Kit. The chain is made from TRBV13 and TRBJ2-1. This receptor was identified in a human donor in good health. Some clones in this sample may be carry-over from other donors' samples. Sequencing was done on a sample of naive CXCR3- CD8+ T cells from blood. The sample's cell subset or site label is to be understood as: CD45RO-CCR7+CD27+CD95- naive CD8+ T cells lacking CXCR3 (TNR3-). The CDR3 protein: CASSLLQTKYNEQFF. Reference TRBV13 and TRBJ2-1 proteins supply the regions before and after the CDR3; the full variable domain is: AAGVIQSPRHLIKEKRETATLKCYPIPRHDTVYWYQQGPGQDPQFLISFYEKMQSDKGSIPDRFSAQQFSDYHSELNMSSLELGDSALYFCASSLLQTKYNEQFFGPGTRLTVL.